These 19 T cell receptor beta chains were sequenced from one sample in a study of T cell responses to AZD1222 COVID-19 vaccine. Libraries were prepared by immunoSEQ multiplex PCR; TCRdb keeps only in-frame clonotypes and omits some of them. There are some 110,000 clones in the sample; about 89% occur only once, and approximately 4.2% lies in the top ten. The input for sequencing was peripheral blood, taken on day 0 of AZD1222 vaccination. These TCRs come from an adult in good health.

The V and J genes are TRBV20-1 and TRBJ2-4, with a tentative D call TRBD2 (5 bases). Trimming stripped 5 bases from V and 16 bases from J, with 15 bases between. The CDR3 has 10 residues. Germline-derived CDR1 and CDR2 are DFQATT and SNEGSKA (reference sequence). The CDR3 DNA is TGCAGTGCTCCCGCTGGACTGTACTACTTC. Translation: CSAPAGLYYF.

The gene calls are TRBV19 and TRBJ2-3; 11 nucleotides line up with TRBD2. The germline V gene encodes CDR1 LNHDA and CDR2 SQIVND (reference sequence). The length of the CDR3 is 16 residues. The V gene end was trimmed by 5 bases and the J gene end by 3 bases; junction bases not matched to a gene: 7. CDR3 nucleotide sequence: TGTGCCAGTAGTCCCTATAGCGGGAGGGGTACAGATACGCAGTATTTT. It yields the protein CASSPYSGRGTDTQYF.

The J gene is TRBJ1-2, the V gene TRBV19; the match to TRBD1 covers 7 bases. The V segment lost 5 bases and the J segment 1 base; nucleotides outside the gene matches: 7. The CDR3 is 15 amino acids. The germline V gene encodes CDR1 LNHDA and CDR2 SQIVND (reference sequence). CDR3 sequence (DNA): TGTGCCAGTAGTCACCGGACAGGTCATAACTATGGCTACACCTTC. It encodes CASSHRTGHNYGYTF.

The chain recombines TRBV5-4 with TRBJ1-2, with D possibly matching TRBD1 (5 bases). This CDR3 contains 12 residues. V was trimmed by 7 bases and J by 2 bases, leaving 9 bases between them. In germline, CDR1 is SGHNT, CDR2 YYREEE (reference sequence). The CDR3 DNA reads TGTGCCAGCCGAGGGGTAAACTATGGCTACACCTTC. Protein product: CASRGVNYGYTF.

This clone is a singleton in its sample. The chain couples TRBV7-9 to TRBJ2-2, with 9 nucleotides matching TRBD1. CDR3 length: 17 amino acids. Germline V gene data show CDR1 as SEHNR and CDR2 as FQNEAQ (reference sequence). The V gene end was trimmed by 4 bases and the J gene end by 3 bases; junction bases not matched to a gene: 9. The CDR3 is CASSSSVGTGYTGELFF. CDR3 bases: TGTGCCAGCAGCTCGTCGGTGGGGACAGGGTACACCGGGGAGCTGTTTTTT.

CDR3 sequence: CASSSYRDRGTYEQYF. The CDR3 nucleotides read TGCGCCAGCAGCTCGTACCGGGACAGGGGAACCTACGAGCAGTACTTC. This rearrangement joins TRBV5-1 to TRBJ2-7; 10 nucleotides agree with TRBD1. With 3 bases clipped from V and 2 bases from J, the junction kept 8 bases outside the gene matches. This CDR3 has 16 amino acids. The germline V gene encodes CDR1 SGHRS and CDR2 YFSETQ.

V gene TRBV5-1 combines with J gene TRBJ1-1, with D maybe TRBD1 (5 bases). Germline V CDR1 and CDR2: SGHRS, YFSETQ. Trimming left V 3 bases short and J 6 bases short, with 18 bases between. The CDR3 sequence is 15 residues long. The CDR3 region is CASSSADLGRAEAFF. In nucleotides, the CDR3 is TGCGCCAGCAGCTCGGCGGACTTGGGGCGAGCTGAAGCTTTCTTT.

The chain recombines TRBV6-1 with TRBJ2-7, with D unresolved. Germline V CDR1 and CDR2: MNHNS, SASEGT. Trimming shortened V by 3 bases and J by 4 bases, and 7 bases separated the two germline ends. The CDR3 runs 12 residues. CDR3 nucleotides: TGTGCCAGCAGTGATCGTAATTACGAGCAGTACTTC. It codes for CASSDRNYEQYF.

This rearrangement joins TRBV19 to TRBJ1-3; possible D gene TRBD1, 6 bases. The V and J ends lost 6 bases and 0 bases respectively, with 12 bases between them. This CDR3 has 15 residues. The germline V gene encodes CDR1 LNHDA and CDR2 SQIVND (reference sequence). The CDR3 is CASSSGTSSGNTIYF. The CDR3 bases are TGTGCCAGTAGCTCCGGGACAAGCTCTGGAAACACCATATATTTT.

This chain joins TRBV2 and TRBJ2-2, with D perhaps TRBD2 (5 bases). Germline loops: CDR1 SNHLY, CDR2 FYNNEI. Trimming pared 6 bases from V and 1 base from J, leaving 12 bases between. This CDR3 contains 15 residues. CDR3 in amino acids: CASRASSVNTGELFF. The CDR3 DNA is TGTGCCAGCAGGGCTAGCTCCGTGAACACCGGGGAGCTGTTTTTT. Based on the CDR3 plus reference TRBV2 and TRBJ2-2, the full variable domain is EPEVTQTPSHQVTQMGQEVILRCVPISNHLYFYWYRQILGQKVEFLVSFYNNEISEKSEIFDDQFSVERPDGSNFTLKIRSTKLEDSAMYFCASRASSVNTGELFFGEGSRLTVL.

The J gene is TRBJ2-2, the V gene TRBV9; D is unresolved. This CDR3 region has 14 residues. Trimming took 3 bases from V and 5 from J, leaving 11 bases between them. Germline V gene lookup returns CDR1 SGDLS and CDR2 YYNGEE. CDR3 nucleotides: TGTGCCAGCAGCGAAGCCACCTTTACCGGGGAGCTGTTTTTT. Translating gives CASSEATFTGELFF.

The chain carries TRBV6-5 and TRBJ1-6, with D maybe TRBD1 (5 bases). Trimming left V 6 bases short and J 15 bases short, with 18 bases between. The CDR3 consists of 13 residues. Germline values: CDR1 MNHEY, CDR2 SVGAGI. The CDR3 here is CASSNPTASRLHF. The CDR3 region has the DNA TGTGCCAGCAGCAACCCGACAGCCTCCCGCCTCCACTTT.

This clone was counted only a few times. The genes are TRBV7-2 and TRBJ2-5; 9 positions match TRBD1. CDR1 is SGHTA, CDR2 FQGNSA, per germline. The CDR3 is 17 amino acids. After removal of 0 bases from V and 2 bases from J, the junction contained 7 bases not matched to a gene. The CDR3 sequence: CASSLAPPGTGQETQYF. The CDR3 DNA is TGTGCCAGCAGCTTAGCCCCCCCCGGGACAGGGCAAGAGACCCAGTACTTC.

This chain's CDR3 is CASSPDRGNEKLFF. The CDR3 DNA is TGTGCCAGCAGCCCAGACAGGGGGAATGAAAAACTGTTTTTT. This chain joins TRBV7-2 and TRBJ1-4; TRBD1 matches at 9 bases. The V segment lost 5 bases and the J segment 5 bases; nucleotides outside the gene matches: 3. This CDR3 comprises 14 residues. CDR1 is SGHTA and CDR2 is FQGNSA in the germline V gene.

J is TRBJ2-2 and V is TRBV7-6; D may correspond to TRBD1 or TRBD2 (5 bases each). CDR3 length: 13 amino acids. Looked up from germline, CDR1 is SGHVS and CDR2 is FNYEAQ. For the CDR3, the DNA is TGTGCAACCTCGGTGGGACACACCGGGGAGCTGTTTTTT. This gives the protein CATSVGHTGELFF.

J is TRBJ1-5 and V is TRBV4-2; no clear D. Trimming took 1 base from V and 6 from J, leaving 19 bases between them. The germline CDR1 and CDR2 sequences are LGHNA and YNFKEQ. The CDR3 totals 17 residues. CDR3 region: CASSQAVAAADGQPQHF. CDR3 sequence (DNA): TGTGCCAGCAGCCAAGCGGTGGCAGCTGCTGACGGTCAGCCCCAGCATTTT.

The genes are TRBV30 and TRBJ2-5, with a weak D call TRBD1 (5 bases). CDR3 length: 12 residues. Germline CDR1 GTSNPN, CDR2 SVGIG (reference sequence). The V and J ends lost 2 bases and 5 bases respectively, with 9 bases between them. CDR3 DNA sequence: TGTGCCTGGAGTTCCCACAGGGAGACCCAGTACTTC. Translated: CAWSSHRETQYF.

The chain joins TRBV20-1 to TRBJ2-3; tentative D call: TRBD2 (6 bases). The germline CDR1 and CDR2 sequences are DFQATT and SNEGSKA (reference sequence). CDR3 size: 15 residues. V was cut by 3 bases and J by 1 base, with 14 bases left in between. The CDR3 region is CSASLAPEGTDTQYF. The CDR3 DNA is TGCAGTGCTAGTCTAGCGCCGGAGGGCACAGATACGCAGTATTTT.

V usage is TRBV7-2 and J usage is TRBJ2-7, with D uncertain. The CDR3 is 14 residues long. Per the germline V gene, CDR1 is SGHTA and CDR2 is FQGNSA. The germline V and J ends were trimmed by 5 bases and 0 bases, with 11 bases remaining between them. CDR3 coding DNA: TGTGCCAGCAGCCCAAGCTGGGGCTCCTACGAGCAGTACTTC. Encoded protein: CASSPSWGSYEQYF.